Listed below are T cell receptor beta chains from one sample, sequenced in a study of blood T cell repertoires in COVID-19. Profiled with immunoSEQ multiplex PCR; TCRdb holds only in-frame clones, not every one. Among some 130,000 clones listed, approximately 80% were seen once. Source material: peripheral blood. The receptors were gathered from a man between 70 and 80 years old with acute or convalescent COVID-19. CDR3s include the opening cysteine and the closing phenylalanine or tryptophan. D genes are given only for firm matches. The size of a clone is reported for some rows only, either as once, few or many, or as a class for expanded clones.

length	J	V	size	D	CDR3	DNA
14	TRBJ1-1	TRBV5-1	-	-	CASSLGTGNTEAFF	TGCGCCAGCAGCTTGGGTACAGGGAACACTGAAGCTTTCTTT
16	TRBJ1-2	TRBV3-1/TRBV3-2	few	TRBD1	CASSLSGRQGRNGYTF	TGTGCCAGCAGCCTTTCAGGGAGACAGGGCAGGAATGGCTACACCTTC
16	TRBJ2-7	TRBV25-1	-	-	CASSDSPGFGMGEQYF	TGTGCCAGCAGTGATTCACCGGGGTTCGGAATGGGCGAGCAGTACTTC
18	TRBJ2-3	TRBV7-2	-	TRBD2	CASSQYYGLAASTDTQYF	TGTGCCAGCAGCCAATATTATGGACTAGCGGCTAGCACAGATACGCAGTATTTT
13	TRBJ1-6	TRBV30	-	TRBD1	CAANQGAGSPLHF	TGTGCCGCCAATCAGGGGGCTGGGTCACCCCTCCACTTT
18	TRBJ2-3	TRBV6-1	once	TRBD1	CASSGPERTGRFTDTQYF	TGTGCCAGCAGTGGGCCTGAGAGGACAGGGAGGTTCACAGATACGCAGTATTTT
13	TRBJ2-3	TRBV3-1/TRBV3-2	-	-	CASSQDAAGRQYF	TGTGCCAGCAGCCAAGATGCCGCGGGCCGGCAGTATTTT
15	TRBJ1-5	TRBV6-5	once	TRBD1	CASSRQGVSNQPQHF	TGTGCCAGCAGTAGACAGGGGGTGAGCAATCAGCCCCAGCATTTT
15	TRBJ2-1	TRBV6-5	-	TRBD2	CASRLLAGAYNEQFF	TGTGCCAGCAGACTTCTAGCGGGGGCCTACAATGAGCAGTTCTTC
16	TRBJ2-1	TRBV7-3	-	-	CASSLEGGTGGNEQFF	TGTGCCAGCAGCTTAGAGGGGGGGACAGGAGGCAATGAGCAGTTCTTC
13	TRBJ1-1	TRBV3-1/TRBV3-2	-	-	CASSQVPDTEAFF	TGTGCCAGCAGCCAAGTCCCCGACACTGAAGCTTTCTTT
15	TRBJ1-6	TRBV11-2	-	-	CASKGEGSYNSPLHF	TGTGCCAGCAAGGGAGAAGGCTCCTATAATTCACCCCTCCACTTT